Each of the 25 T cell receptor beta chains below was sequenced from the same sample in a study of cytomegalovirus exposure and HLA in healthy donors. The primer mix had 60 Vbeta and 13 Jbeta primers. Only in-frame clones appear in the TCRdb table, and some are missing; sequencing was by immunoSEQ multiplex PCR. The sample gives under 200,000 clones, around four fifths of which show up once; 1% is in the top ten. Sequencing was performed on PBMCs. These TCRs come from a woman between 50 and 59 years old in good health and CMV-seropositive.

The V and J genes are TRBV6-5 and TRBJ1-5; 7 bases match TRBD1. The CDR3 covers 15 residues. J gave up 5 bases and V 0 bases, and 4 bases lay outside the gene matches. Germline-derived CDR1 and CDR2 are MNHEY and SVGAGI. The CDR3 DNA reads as TGTGCCAGCAGTTACTCAAACAGGGGATATCAGCCCCAGCATTTT. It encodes CASSYSNRGYQPQHF.

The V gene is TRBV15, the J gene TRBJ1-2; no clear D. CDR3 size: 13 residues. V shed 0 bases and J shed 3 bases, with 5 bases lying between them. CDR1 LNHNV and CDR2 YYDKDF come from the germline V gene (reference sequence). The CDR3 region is CATSRDLYYGYTF. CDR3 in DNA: TGTGCCACCAGCAGAGATCTGTACTATGGCTACACCTTC.

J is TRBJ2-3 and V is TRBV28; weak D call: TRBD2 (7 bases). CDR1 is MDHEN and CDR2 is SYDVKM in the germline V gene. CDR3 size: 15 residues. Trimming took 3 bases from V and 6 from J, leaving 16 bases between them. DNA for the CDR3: TGTGCCAGCAGTTTGAGGGGGGGGGCGGGGGATACGCAGTATTTT. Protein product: CASSLRGGAGDTQYF.

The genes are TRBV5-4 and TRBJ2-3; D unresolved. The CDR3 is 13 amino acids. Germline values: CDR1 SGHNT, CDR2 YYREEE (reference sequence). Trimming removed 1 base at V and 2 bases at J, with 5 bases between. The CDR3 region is CASSLPYTDTQYF. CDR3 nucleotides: TGTGCCAGCAGCTTGCCGTACACAGATACGCAGTATTTT.

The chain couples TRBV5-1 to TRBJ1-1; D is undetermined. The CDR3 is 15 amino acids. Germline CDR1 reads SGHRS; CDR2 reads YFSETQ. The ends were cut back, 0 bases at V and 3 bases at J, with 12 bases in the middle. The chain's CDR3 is CASSLGSLRDTEAFF. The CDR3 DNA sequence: TGCGCCAGCAGCTTGGGTTCACTGCGGGACACTGAAGCTTTCTTT.

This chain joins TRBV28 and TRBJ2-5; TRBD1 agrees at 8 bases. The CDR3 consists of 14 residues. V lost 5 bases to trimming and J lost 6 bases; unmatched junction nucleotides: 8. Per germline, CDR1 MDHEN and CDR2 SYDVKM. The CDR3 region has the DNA TGTGCCAGCAGTCGACCAGGGGGCCTGAAGACCCAGTACTTC. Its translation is CASSRPGGLKTQYF.

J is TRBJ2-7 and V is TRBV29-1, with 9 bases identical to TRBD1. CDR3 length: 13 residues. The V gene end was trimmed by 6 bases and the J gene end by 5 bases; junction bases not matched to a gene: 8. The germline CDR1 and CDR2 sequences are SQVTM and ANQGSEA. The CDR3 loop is CSVRGQGLNEQYF. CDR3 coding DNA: TGCAGCGTACGAGGACAGGGGCTCAACGAGCAGTACTTC.

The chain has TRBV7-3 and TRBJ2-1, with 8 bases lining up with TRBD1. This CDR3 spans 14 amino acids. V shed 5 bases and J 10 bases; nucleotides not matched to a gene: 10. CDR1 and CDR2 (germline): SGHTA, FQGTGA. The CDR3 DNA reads TGTGCCAGCAGCCGACAGACAGGGGCGGGGGAGCAGTTCTTC. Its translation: CASSRQTGAGEQFF.

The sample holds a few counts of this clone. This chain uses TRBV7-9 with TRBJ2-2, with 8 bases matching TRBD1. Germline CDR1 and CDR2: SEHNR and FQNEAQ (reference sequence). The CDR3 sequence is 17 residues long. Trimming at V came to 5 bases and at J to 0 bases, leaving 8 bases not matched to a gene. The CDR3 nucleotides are TGTGCCAGCAGCCTCCTTCCAGGGGGCGCGAACACCGGGGAGCTGTTTTTT. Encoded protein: CASSLLPGGANTGELFF.

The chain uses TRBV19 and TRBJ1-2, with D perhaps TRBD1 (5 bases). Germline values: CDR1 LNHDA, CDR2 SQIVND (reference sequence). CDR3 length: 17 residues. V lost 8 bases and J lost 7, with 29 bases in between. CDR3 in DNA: TGTGCCAGTGGGGGTTTTCGGGAGCCGGGGTCAAATGCTGGCTACACCTTC. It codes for CASGGFREPGSNAGYTF.

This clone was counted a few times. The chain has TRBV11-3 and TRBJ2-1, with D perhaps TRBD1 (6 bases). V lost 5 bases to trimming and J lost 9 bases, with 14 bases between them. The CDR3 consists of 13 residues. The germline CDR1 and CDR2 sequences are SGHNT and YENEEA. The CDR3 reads CASSILEGVEQFF. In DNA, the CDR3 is TGTGCCAGCAGCATCCTCGAGGGGGTTGAGCAGTTCTTC.

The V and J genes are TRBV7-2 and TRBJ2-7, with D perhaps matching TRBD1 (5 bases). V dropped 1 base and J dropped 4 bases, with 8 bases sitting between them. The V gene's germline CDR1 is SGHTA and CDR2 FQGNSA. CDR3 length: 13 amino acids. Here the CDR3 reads CASSLGQKYEQYF. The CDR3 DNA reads TGTGCCAGCAGCTTAGGACAGAAGTACGAGCAGTACTTC.

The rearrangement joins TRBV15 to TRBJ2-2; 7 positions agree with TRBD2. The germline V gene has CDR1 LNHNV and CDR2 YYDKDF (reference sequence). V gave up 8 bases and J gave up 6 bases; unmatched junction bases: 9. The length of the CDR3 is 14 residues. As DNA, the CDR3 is TGTGCCACCGTAGCCGGGCGGGGGTCCGGGGAGCTGTTTTTT. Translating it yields CATVAGRGSGELFF.

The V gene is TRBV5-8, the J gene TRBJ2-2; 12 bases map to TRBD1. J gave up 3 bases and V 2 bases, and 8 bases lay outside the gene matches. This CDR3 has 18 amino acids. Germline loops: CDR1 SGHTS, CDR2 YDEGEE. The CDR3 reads CASSFGTGGLLDTGELFF. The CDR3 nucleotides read TGTGCCAGCAGCTTTGGGACAGGGGGCCTCCTCGACACCGGGGAGCTGTTTTTT.

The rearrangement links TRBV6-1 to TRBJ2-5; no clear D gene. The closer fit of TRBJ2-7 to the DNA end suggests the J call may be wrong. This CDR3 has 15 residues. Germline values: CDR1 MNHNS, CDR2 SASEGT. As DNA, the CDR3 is TGTGCCAGCAGTGAAAACCCCCGGACGGACTACGAGCAGTACTTC. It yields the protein CASSENPRTDYEQYF.

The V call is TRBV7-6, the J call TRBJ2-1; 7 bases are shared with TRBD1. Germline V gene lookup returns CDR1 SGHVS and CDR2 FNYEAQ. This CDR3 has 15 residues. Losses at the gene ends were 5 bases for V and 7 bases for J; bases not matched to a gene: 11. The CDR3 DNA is TGTGCCAGCAGCCCACGGGGACAGTCTAGGAATGAGCAGTTCTTC. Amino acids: CASSPRGQSRNEQFF.

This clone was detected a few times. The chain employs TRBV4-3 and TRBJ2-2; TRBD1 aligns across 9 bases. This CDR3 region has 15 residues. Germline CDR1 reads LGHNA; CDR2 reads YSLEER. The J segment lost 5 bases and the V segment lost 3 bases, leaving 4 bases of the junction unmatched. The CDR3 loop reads CASSQPGQGTGELFF. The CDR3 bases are TGCGCCAGCAGCCAGCCGGGACAGGGAACCGGGGAGCTGTTTTTT.

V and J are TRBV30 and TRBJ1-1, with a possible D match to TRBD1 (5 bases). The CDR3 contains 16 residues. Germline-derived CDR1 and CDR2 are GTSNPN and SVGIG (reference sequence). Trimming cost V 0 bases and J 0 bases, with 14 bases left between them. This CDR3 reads CAWSVTGGYMNTEAFF. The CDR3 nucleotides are TGTGCCTGGAGTGTAACCGGGGGTTACATGAACACTGAAGCTTTCTTT.

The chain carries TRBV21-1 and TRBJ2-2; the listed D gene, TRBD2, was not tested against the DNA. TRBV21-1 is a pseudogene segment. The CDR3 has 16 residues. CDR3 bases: TGTGCCAGCAGCTTCCGTAGCGGTACGGGAGCCGGGGAGCTGTTTTTT. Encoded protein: CASSFRSGTGAGELFF.

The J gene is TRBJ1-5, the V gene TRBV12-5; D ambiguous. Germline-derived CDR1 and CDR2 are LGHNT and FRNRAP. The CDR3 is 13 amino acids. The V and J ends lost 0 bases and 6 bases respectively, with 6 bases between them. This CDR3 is CASGLVHGQPQHF. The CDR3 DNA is TGTGCTAGTGGTTTGGTACATGGTCAGCCCCAGCATTTT. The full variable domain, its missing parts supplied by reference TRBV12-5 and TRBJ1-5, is DARVTQTPRHKVTEMGQEVTMRCQPILGHNTVFWYRQTMMQGLELLAYFRNRAPLDDSGMPKDRFSAEMPDATLATLKIQPSEPRDSAVYFCASGLVHGQPQHFGDGTRLSIL.

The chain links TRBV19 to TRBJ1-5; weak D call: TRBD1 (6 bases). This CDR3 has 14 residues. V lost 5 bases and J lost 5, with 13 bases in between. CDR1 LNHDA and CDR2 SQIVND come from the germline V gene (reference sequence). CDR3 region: CASSWWTAYQPQHF. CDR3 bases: TGTGCCAGTAGTTGGTGGACAGCTTATCAGCCCCAGCATTTT.

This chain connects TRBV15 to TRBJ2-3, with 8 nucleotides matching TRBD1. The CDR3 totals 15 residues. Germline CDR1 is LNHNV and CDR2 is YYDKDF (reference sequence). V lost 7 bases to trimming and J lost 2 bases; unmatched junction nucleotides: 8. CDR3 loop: CATNQGQDTTDTQYF. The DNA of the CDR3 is TGTGCCACCAACCAGGGACAGGACACCACAGATACGCAGTATTTT. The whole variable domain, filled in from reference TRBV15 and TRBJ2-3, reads DAMVIQNPRYQVTQFGKPVTLSCSQTLNHNVMYWYQQKSSQAPKLLFHYYDKDFNNEADTPDNFQSRRPNTSFCFLDIRSPGLGDTAMYLCATNQGQDTTDTQYFGPGTRLTVL.

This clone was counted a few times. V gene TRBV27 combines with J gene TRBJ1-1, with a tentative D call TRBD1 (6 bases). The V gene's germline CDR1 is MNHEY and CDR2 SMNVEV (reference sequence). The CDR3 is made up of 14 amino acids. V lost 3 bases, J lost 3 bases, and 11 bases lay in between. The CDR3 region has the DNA TGTGCCAGCAGTTTCCGTTACAGGGACACTGAAGCTTTCTTT. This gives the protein CASSFRYRDTEAFF.

The CDR3 spells CASSPRQGVGGYTF. The DNA for the CDR3 is TGTGCCAGCAGCCCCAGACAGGGGGTGGGCGGCTACACCTTC. The V gene is TRBV7-2, the J gene TRBJ1-2; TRBD1 matches 9 bases. Germline assignment: CDR1 SGHTA and CDR2 FQGNSA. The CDR3 spans 14 residues. J lost 8 bases, V lost 5 bases, and 9 bases had no gene match.

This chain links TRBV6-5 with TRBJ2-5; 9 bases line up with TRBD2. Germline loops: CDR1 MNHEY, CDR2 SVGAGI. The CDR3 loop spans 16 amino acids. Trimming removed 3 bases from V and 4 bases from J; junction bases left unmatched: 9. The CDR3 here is CASSYAGGPRRETQYF. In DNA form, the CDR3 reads TGTGCCAGCAGTTATGCGGGAGGGCCCCGCCGAGAGACCCAGTACTTC.